This TCR beta chain comes out of a study of tumor-infiltrating lymphocytes in oesophageal squamous cell carcinoma. Germline CDR1 reads SGHAT; CDR2 reads FQDESV (reference sequence). The CDR3 consists of 14 residues. TCRdb re-called the PCR reads with MiXCR, one entry per CDR3 protein. The repertoire holds roughly 10,000 distinct CDR3 sequences, with approximately 59% as singletons. V usage is TRBV11-1 and J usage is TRBJ2-3; a weak D match, TRBD2 (6 bases). Gene TRBJ2-1 matches the end of the DNA better, so the J call may be wrong. This sequence originates from a female donor with esophageal squamous cell carcinoma. Sequencing was carried out using esophageal tumor tissue. CDR3 amino acids: CASSSFRGSNEQFF. In DNA form, the CDR3 reads TGTGCCAGCAGCTCTTTTCGGGGGAGTAATGAGCAGTTCTTC.